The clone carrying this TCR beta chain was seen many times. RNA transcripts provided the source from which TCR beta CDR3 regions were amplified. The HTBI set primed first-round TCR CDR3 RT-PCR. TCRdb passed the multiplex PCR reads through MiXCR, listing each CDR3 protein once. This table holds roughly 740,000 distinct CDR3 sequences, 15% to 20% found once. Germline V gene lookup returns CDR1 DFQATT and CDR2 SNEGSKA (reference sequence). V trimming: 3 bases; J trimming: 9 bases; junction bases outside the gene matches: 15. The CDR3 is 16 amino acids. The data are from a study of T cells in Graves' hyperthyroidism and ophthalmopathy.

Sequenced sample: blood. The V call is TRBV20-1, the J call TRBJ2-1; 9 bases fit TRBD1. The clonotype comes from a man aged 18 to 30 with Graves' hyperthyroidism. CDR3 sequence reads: CSARGRPGQGFGEQFF. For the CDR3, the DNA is TGCAGTGCTAGGGGGCGACCGGGACAGGGTTTTGGTGAGCAGTTCTTC.